Given below is one T cell receptor (beta chain) in context. What it binds is unknown. These data are taken from a study of T cell responses to AZD1222 COVID-19 vaccine. Study results and limitations: Baseline antibody screening turned up just a handful of seropositive AZD1222 recipients.

The CDR3 loop spans 15 amino acids. V was shortened by 10 bases and J by 4 bases, with 22 bases between the two germline ends. Germline V gives CDR1 LGHDT, CDR2 YNNKEL (reference sequence). Profiling relied on immunoSEQ multiplex PCR, and the TCRdb table lists in-frame clones only, not all of them. The sample shows over 65,000 clones, about nine tenths of them seen only once. This receptor was obtained from an adult in good health. The source material was peripheral blood, sampled on day 0 of AZD1222 vaccination. The chain recombines TRBV3-1 (or the pseudogene TRBV3-2) with TRBJ1-1, with D perhaps TRBD1 (5 bases). CDR3 sequence reads: CATQMGGVARTEAFF. The CDR3 DNA reads as TGTGCCACCCAAATGGGGGGGGTTGCGCGCACTGAAGCTTTCTTT.